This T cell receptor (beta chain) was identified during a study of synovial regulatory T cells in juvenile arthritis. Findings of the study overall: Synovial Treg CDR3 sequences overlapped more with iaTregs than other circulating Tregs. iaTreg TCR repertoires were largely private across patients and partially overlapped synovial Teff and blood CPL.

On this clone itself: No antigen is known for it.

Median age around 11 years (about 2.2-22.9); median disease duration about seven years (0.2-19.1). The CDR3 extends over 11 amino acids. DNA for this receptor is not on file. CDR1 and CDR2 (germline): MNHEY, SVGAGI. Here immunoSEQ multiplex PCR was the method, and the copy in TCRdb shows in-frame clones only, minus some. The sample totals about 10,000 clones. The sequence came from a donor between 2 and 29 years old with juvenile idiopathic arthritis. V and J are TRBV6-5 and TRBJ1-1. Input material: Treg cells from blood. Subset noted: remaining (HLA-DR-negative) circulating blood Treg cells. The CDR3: CASSYLSRAFF.